This is a list of T cell receptor beta chains from one sample in a study of T cells in Graves' hyperthyroidism and ophthalmopathy. TCRdb used MiXCR to reprocess the multiplex PCR reads, holding one entry per CDR3 protein. This table holds 620,000 or so distinct CDR3 sequences, roughly 15% found once. Input material: blood. The receptor set was obtained from a woman aged 45-60 years with Graves' ophthalmopathy. Both conserved end residues are part of each CDR3. D genes are given only for firm matches. Clone size, where shown, is once, few, many, or a class for clones that have expanded.

CDR3 length	J gene	V gene	clone size	D gene	CDR3 DNA	CDR3 protein
17	TRBJ2-2	TRBV5-5	many	.	TGTGCCAGCAGCTTAACTAACGACTGGACGGAAACCGGGGAGCTGTTTTTT	CASSLTNDWTETGELFF
14	TRBJ2-2	TRBV5-1	many	TRBD1	TGCGCCAGCAGCTTTCATGGACAGGACGGGGAGCTGTTTTTT	CASSFHGQDGELFF
13	TRBJ2-7	TRBV27	.	.	TGTGCCAGCAGTCGTAGCCGGTCCTACGAGCAGTACTTC	CASSRSRSYEQYF
16	TRBJ2-1	TRBV5-1	few	TRBD1	TGCGCCAGCAGCCAACTCCCGGGACAGGGTTACAATGAGCAGTTCTTC	CASSQLPGQGYNEQFF
13	TRBJ1-2	TRBV27	many	.	TGTGCCAGCACACATCCCGGCGGCTATGGCTACACCTTC	CASTHPGGYGYTF
15	TRBJ2-1	TRBV4-2	.	TRBD2	TGTGCCAGCAGCCAAGTGCTAGCGGGAGACAATGAGCAGTTCTTC	CASSQVLAGDNEQFF
13	TRBJ1-2	TRBV7-2	.	TRBD1	TGTGCCAGCAGCAGGGACAGGGCATGGGGCTACACCTTC	CASSRDRAWGYTF
16	TRBJ1-1	TRBV20-1	few	TRBD1	TGCAGTGCTAGACCCCCTGGGGACAGGCGACGGACTGAAGCTTTCTTT	CSARPPGDRRRTEAFF
15	TRBJ2-4	TRBV28	.	TRBD1	TGTGCCAGCAGCGGGACAGGGTTGGACAAAAACATTCAGTACTTC	CASSGTGLDKNIQYF
12	TRBJ1-2	TRBV29-1	few	.	TGCAGCGTTGAAGATGCACGGTATGGCTACACCTTC	CSVEDARYGYTF
12	TRBJ2-3	TRBV4-2	.	.	TGTGCCAGCAGCCAAGAAGCAGATACGCAGTATTTT	CASSQEADTQYF
15	TRBJ2-3	TRBV24-1	many	.	TGTGCCACCAGTGATTTAGGCAATTCGGAGGATACGCAGTATTTT	CATSDLGNSEDTQYF
14	TRBJ2-7	TRBV9	few	TRBD2	TGTGCCAGCAGCGCCCATAGCGGGCCCTACGAGCAGTACTTC	CASSAHSGPYEQYF
15	TRBJ2-3	TRBV29-1	many	TRBD2	TGCAGCGTTTCTCCTAGCGGAACCGGCACAGATACGCAGTATTTT	CSVSPSGTGTDTQYF
13	TRBJ2-1	TRBV6-2/TRBV6-3	many	.	TGTGCCAGCAGTTATTCGCCCGGGAGTGAGCAGTTCTTC	CASSYSPGSEQFF
13	TRBJ2-7	TRBV19	.	.	TGTGCCAGTTCTTGGCAGCTGCGCTACGAGCAGTACTTC	CASSWQLRYEQYF
16	TRBJ2-2	TRBV12-3/TRBV12-4	few	.	TGTGCCGGCAGGGGGGACACAACCTCGGCCACCGGGGAGCTGTTTTTT	CAGRGDTTSATGELFF
15	TRBJ1-6	TRBV20-1	many	.	TGCAGTGCTAGAGATTGGTCCGGGGAGGCTTCACCCCTCCACTTT	CSARDWSGEASPLHF
15	TRBJ1-2	TRBV6-6	many	.	TGTGCCAGCAGTTACTCGGCAGGGACGAACTATGGCTACACCTTC	CASSYSAGTNYGYTF
13	TRBJ2-7	TRBV28	few	.	TGTGCCAGCGGAGAGAGGAACTCCTACGAGCAGTACTTC	CASGERNSYEQYF
15	TRBJ2-7	TRBV5-1	many	.	TGCGCCAGCAGCTTGGCCAGGAGTCTCTCCTACGAGCAGTACTTC	CASSLARSLSYEQYF
16	TRBJ2-6	TRBV7-8	many	.	TGTGCCAGCAGCTACCGGACAGTCTCTGGGGCCAACGTCCTGACTTTC	CASSYRTVSGANVLTF
13	TRBJ1-3	TRBV19	.	.	TGTGCCAGTAGTATAACCGGGGATGACACCATATATTTT	CASSITGDDTIYF
13	TRBJ2-7	TRBV10-3	many	TRBD2	TGTGCCGGATCTGGGGGGGAGGGCTACGAGCAGTACTTC	CAGSGGEGYEQYF
19	TRBJ1-5	TRBV20-1	.	TRBD1	TGCAGTGCTAGATCGCCCGGGACAGGGTATTTCCATAGCAATCAGCCCCAGCATTTT	CSARSPGTGYFHSNQPQHF
16	TRBJ2-5	TRBV27	many	TRBD1	TGTGCCAGCAGCCCGGGACAGGGGAGAGTTGTAGAGACCCAGTACTTC	CASSPGQGRVVETQYF
15	TRBJ2-1	TRBV3-1	many	.	TGTGCCAGCAGGCCCGCGGGCCCAATCGGCAATGAGCAGTTCTTC	CASRPAGPIGNEQFF
14	TRBJ1-4	TRBV12-3/TRBV12-4	.	.	TGTGCCAGCAGTACCGGTGCAACTAATGAAAAACTGTTTTTT	CASSTGATNEKLFF
14	TRBJ2-2	TRBV12-3/TRBV12-4	many	.	TGTGCCAGCAGTTTAAGTATATACTCCGGGGAGCTGTTTTTT	CASSLSIYSGELFF
17	TRBJ2-7	TRBV3-1	many	TRBD2	TGTGCCAGCAGCCCCGGGTGGGGCGCGGGAGCCGGCCACGAGCAGTACTTC	CASSPGWGAGAGHEQYF